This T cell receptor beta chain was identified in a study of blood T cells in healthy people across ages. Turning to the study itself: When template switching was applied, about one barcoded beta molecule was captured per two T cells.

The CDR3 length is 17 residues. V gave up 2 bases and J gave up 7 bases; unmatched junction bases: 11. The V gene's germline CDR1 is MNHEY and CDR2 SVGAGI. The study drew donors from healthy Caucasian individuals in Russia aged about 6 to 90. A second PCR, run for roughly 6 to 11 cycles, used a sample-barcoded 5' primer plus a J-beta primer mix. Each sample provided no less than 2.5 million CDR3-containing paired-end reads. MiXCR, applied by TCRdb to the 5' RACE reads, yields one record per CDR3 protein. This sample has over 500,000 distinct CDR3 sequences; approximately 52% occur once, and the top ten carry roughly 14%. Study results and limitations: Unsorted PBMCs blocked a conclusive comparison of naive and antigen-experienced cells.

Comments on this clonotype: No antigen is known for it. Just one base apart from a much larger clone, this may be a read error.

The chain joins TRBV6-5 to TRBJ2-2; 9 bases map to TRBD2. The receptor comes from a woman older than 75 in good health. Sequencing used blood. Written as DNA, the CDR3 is TGTGCCAGCAGTTACCGAGGGACTAGCAGGAATCTCGGGGAGCTGTTTTTT. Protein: CASSYRGTSRNLGELFF.